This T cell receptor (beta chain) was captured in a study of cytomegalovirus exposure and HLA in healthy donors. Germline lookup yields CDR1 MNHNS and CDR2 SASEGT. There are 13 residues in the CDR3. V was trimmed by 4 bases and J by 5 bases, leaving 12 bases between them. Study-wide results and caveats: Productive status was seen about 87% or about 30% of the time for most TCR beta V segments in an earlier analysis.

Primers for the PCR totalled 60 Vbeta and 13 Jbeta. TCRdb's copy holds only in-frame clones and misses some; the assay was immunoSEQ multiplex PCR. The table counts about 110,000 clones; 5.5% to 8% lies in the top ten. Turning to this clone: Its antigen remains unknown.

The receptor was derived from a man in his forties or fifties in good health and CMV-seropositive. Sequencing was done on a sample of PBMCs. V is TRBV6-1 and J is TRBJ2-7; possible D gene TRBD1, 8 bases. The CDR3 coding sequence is TGTGCCAGCAGTGGACAGGGGAGGGACGAGCAGTACTTC. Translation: CASSGQGRDEQYF.